This TCR beta chain was retrieved from a study of shared clonotypes between healthy human individuals. Study-wide results and caveats: Generation of non-shared clonotypes was less probable than generation of clonotypes shared by all four donors. It was observed that roughly 5.1% of naive CD4 clonotypes were shared across a handful of donors. Rarefaction curves obtained for sorted subsets showed sequencing incomplete despite large depth. Among donors, the sharing of clonotypes was expected to be influenced by sequencing depth.

Notes on this clone: The antigen is undetermined.

The CDR3 has 12 residues. Germline CDR1 and CDR2: SGHDT and YYEEEE. Deletions cut 4 bases from V and 8 bases from J, with 12 bases between. This table comes from immunoSEQ multiplex PCR, and its TCRdb copy is limited to in-frame clones, with some not included. The table lists 1.4 million to 1.5 million clones, around 97% of them singletons, with more than 0.9% in the top ten. Sequences were obtained from naive CD4+ T cells sorted from blood. As to subset: CD45RA+ positively selected. The clonotype originates from a man aged 30 to 45 in good health. The chain carries TRBV5-6 and TRBJ1-1; D uncertain. CDR3 DNA: TGTGCCAGCAGCCCTTTGGACGGGGAAGCTTTCTTT. This sequence encodes CASSPLDGEAFF.